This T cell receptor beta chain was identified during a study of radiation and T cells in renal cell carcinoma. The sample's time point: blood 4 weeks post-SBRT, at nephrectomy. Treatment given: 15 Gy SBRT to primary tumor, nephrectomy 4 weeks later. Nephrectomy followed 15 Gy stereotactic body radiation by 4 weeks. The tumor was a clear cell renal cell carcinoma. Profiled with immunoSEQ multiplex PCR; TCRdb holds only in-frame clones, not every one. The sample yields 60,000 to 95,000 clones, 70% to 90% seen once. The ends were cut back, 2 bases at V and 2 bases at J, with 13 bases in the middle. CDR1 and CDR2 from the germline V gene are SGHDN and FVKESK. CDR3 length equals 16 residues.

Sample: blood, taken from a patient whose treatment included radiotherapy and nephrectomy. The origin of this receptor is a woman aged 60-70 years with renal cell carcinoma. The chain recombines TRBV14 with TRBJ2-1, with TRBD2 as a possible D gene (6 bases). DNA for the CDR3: TGTGCCAGCAGCCAAACGGGGGTCCGCGCCTACAATGAGCAGTTCTTC. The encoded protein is CASSQTGVRAYNEQFF.